This T cell receptor (beta chain) was captured in a study of blood T cell repertoires in COVID-19. Some clones are missing from TCRdb's copy, which holds only in-frame ones; the method was immunoSEQ multiplex PCR. This table holds some 120,000 clones, approximately 84% found once. With 7 bases removed from V and 8 bases from J, the gap between germline ends came to 17 bases. The V gene's germline CDR1 is SGHAT and CDR2 FQNNGV. The CDR3 contains 13 residues. This receptor was identified in a woman in her 30s who had recovered from COVID-19. What was sequenced was peripheral blood. V is TRBV11-2 and J is TRBJ1-2; D is ambiguous. CDR3 residues: CASNDWPRGGYTF. Here the CDR3 DNA reads TGTGCCAGCAACGACTGGCCCCGCGGGGGCTACACCTTC.